These T cell receptor beta chains were read from a single sample in a study of cytomegalovirus exposure and HLA in healthy donors. TCRdb's copy holds only in-frame clones and misses some; the assay was immunoSEQ multiplex PCR. Here the sample spans roughly 250,000 clones, 75% to 85% being singletons. Sequencing input: PBMCs. The source is a girl aged 2 to 10 in good health and CMV-seronegative. The CDR3 runs from the conserved cysteine through the conserved F or W. Each record gives: D gene, clone size, V gene, J gene, CDR3 DNA, CDR3 protein. A D gene is named only where the DNA matches it firmly. The size of a clone is reported for some rows only, either as once, few or many, or as a class for expanded clones.

d_gene: NA
abundance: NA
v_gene: TRBV7-9
j_gene: TRBJ2-3
CDR3nt: TGTGCCAGCAGCCAGGGACACGTAAGCACAGATACGCAGTATTTT
CDR3aa: CASSQGHVSTDTQYF

d_gene: NA
abundance: NA
v_gene: TRBV28
j_gene: TRBJ1-2
CDR3nt: TGTGCCAGCAGTTCTCGGGGTGGCTACACCTTC
CDR3aa: CASSSRGGYTF

d_gene: NA
abundance: NA
v_gene: TRBV13
j_gene: TRBJ2-3
CDR3nt: TGTGCCAGCAGCCCAAGGCGGGGATCCCCGGATACGCAGTATTTT
CDR3aa: CASSPRRGSPDTQYF

d_gene: NA
abundance: NA
v_gene: TRBV19
j_gene: TRBJ2-1
CDR3nt: TGTGCCAGTAGGCCGCTGCTAGGAGGCGGCAATGAGCAGTTCTTC
CDR3aa: CASRPLLGGGNEQFF

d_gene: NA
abundance: NA
v_gene: TRBV10-2
j_gene: TRBJ1-5
CDR3nt: TGCGCCAGCAGTGGCCTCGGGGGGGTTACTCAGCCCCAGCATTTT
CDR3aa: CASSGLGGVTQPQHF

d_gene: NA
abundance: NA
v_gene: TRBV11-2
j_gene: TRBJ2-7
CDR3nt: TGTGCCAGCAAACTCACCCAGACAGGTTCCTACGAGCAGTACTTC
CDR3aa: CASKLTQTGSYEQYF

d_gene: NA
abundance: NA
v_gene: TRBV6-1
j_gene: TRBJ1-5
CDR3nt: TGTGCCACACGGGGGAATCAGCCCCAGCATTTT
CDR3aa: CATRGNQPQHF

d_gene: NA
abundance: NA
v_gene: TRBV11-2
j_gene: TRBJ2-1
CDR3nt: TGTGCCAGCAGCTTAATAAGCGGCACCCCAAACGAGGGTGAGCAGTTCTTC
CDR3aa: CASSLISGTPNEGEQFF

d_gene: TRBD2
abundance: NA
v_gene: TRBV4-2
j_gene: TRBJ2-2
CDR3nt: TGTGCCAGCAGCCAAGACAGCGGGGGGTCGTACGGGGAGCTGTTTTTT
CDR3aa: CASSQDSGGSYGELFF

d_gene: TRBD2
abundance: NA
v_gene: TRBV19
j_gene: TRBJ2-5
CDR3nt: TGTGCCAGTAGTACCTCACTAGCGGGGGAACAAGAGACCCAGTACTTC
CDR3aa: CASSTSLAGEQETQYF

d_gene: NA
abundance: NA
v_gene: TRBV30
j_gene: TRBJ2-2
CDR3nt: TGTGCCTGGGGGCAGGTTAACACCGGGGAGCTGTTTTTT
CDR3aa: CAWGQVNTGELFF

d_gene: NA
abundance: NA
v_gene: TRBV28
j_gene: TRBJ1-6
CDR3nt: TGTGCCAGCAGTTTCCCCCCACTAAATTCACCCCTCCACTTT
CDR3aa: CASSFPPLNSPLHF

d_gene: NA
abundance: NA
v_gene: TRBV6-1
j_gene: TRBJ1-1
CDR3nt: TGTGCCAGCCTCTACAGCCACATGAACACTGAAGCTTTCTTT
CDR3aa: CASLYSHMNTEAFF

d_gene: TRBD1
abundance: NA
v_gene: TRBV18
j_gene: TRBJ1-5
CDR3nt: TGTGCCAGCTCACCCCGAGGACAGGTGGGAGATCAGCCCCAGCATTTT
CDR3aa: CASSPRGQVGDQPQHF

d_gene: NA
abundance: NA
v_gene: TRBV28
j_gene: TRBJ1-5
CDR3nt: TGTGCCAGCAGTAGCTTGCGGGACTATAGCAATCAGCCCCAGCATTTT
CDR3aa: CASSSLRDYSNQPQHF

d_gene: TRBD1
abundance: NA
v_gene: TRBV6-5
j_gene: TRBJ1-1
CDR3nt: TGTGCCACCATCGACAGGGCATCGAACACTGAAGCTTTCTTT
CDR3aa: CATIDRASNTEAFF

d_gene: TRBD2
abundance: NA
v_gene: TRBV27
j_gene: TRBJ2-1
CDR3nt: TGTGCCAGCAGTCACAGACCGGGGGGGCCCCATGAGCAGTTCTTC
CDR3aa: CASSHRPGGPHEQFF

d_gene: NA
abundance: few
v_gene: TRBV11-2
j_gene: TRBJ1-1
CDR3nt: TGTGCCAGCAGCTTAGAGGCGGGGAGGGGGGATGAAGCTTTCTTT
CDR3aa: CASSLEAGRGDEAFF

d_gene: TRBD1
abundance: few
v_gene: TRBV6-5
j_gene: TRBJ2-7
CDR3nt: TGTGCCAGCAGTTACGGGCAGGGGGCGTATGAGCAGTACTTC
CDR3aa: CASSYGQGAYEQYF

d_gene: NA
abundance: NA
v_gene: TRBV4-1
j_gene: TRBJ2-1
CDR3nt: TGCGCCAGCAGCCAAGCGGCACTAGCTTTTGGTGAGCAGTTCTTC
CDR3aa: CASSQAALAFGEQFF

d_gene: NA
abundance: NA
v_gene: TRBV7-2
j_gene: TRBJ2-7
CDR3nt: TGTGCCAGCAGCTTAGCGATTACTAACACCTACGAGCAGTACTTC
CDR3aa: CASSLAITNTYEQYF

d_gene: NA
abundance: NA
v_gene: TRBV28
j_gene: TRBJ1-1
CDR3nt: TGTGCCAGCAGTCGGGCCGGGGTCACTGAAGCTTTCTTT
CDR3aa: CASSRAGVTEAFF

d_gene: NA
abundance: NA
v_gene: TRBV5-4
j_gene: TRBJ2-7
CDR3nt: TGTGCCAGCAGCTTGGATCAGGGGCCCTCCTCTGTCCGGTACTTC
CDR3aa: CASSLDQGPSSVRYF

d_gene: TRBD1
abundance: few
v_gene: TRBV9
j_gene: TRBJ1-1
CDR3nt: TGTGCCAGCAGCCCAAGCGGGACAGGGGGCGGAACTGAAGCTTTCTTT
CDR3aa: CASSPSGTGGGTEAFF

d_gene: NA
abundance: NA
v_gene: TRBV9
j_gene: TRBJ2-3
CDR3nt: TGTGCCAGCAGCATCTCGCGGGATGGCACAGATACGCAGTATTTT
CDR3aa: CASSISRDGTDTQYF

d_gene: TRBD1
abundance: once
v_gene: TRBV29-1
j_gene: TRBJ2-1
CDR3nt: TGCAGCGGGACAGGGGATAATGAGCAGTTCTTC
CDR3aa: CSGTGDNEQFF

d_gene: NA
abundance: once
v_gene: TRBV6-5
j_gene: TRBJ1-1
CDR3nt: TGTGCCAGCAGTGGAGATTACACTGAAGCTTTCTTT
CDR3aa: CASSGDYTEAFF

d_gene: NA
abundance: NA
v_gene: TRBV7-9
j_gene: TRBJ1-1
CDR3nt: TGTTCCAGCAGCCAGGGACAAAACACTGAAGCTTTCTTT
CDR3aa: CSSSQGQNTEAFF

d_gene: NA
abundance: NA
v_gene: TRBV28
j_gene: TRBJ2-7
CDR3nt: TGTGCCAGCACTCAAGAGGGGGGGACCTACGAGCAGTACTTC
CDR3aa: CASTQEGGTYEQYF

d_gene: NA
abundance: NA
v_gene: TRBV6-1
j_gene: TRBJ1-5
CDR3nt: TGTGCCAGCAGGGTTCAATCGGGGGAGTTTCAGCCCCAGCATTTT
CDR3aa: CASRVQSGEFQPQHF

d_gene: TRBD2
abundance: NA
v_gene: TRBV27
j_gene: TRBJ2-7
CDR3nt: TGTGCCAGCAGTCCCGGACTAGCGGGTAATTACGAGCAGTACTTC
CDR3aa: CASSPGLAGNYEQYF

d_gene: TRBD1
abundance: NA
v_gene: TRBV10-3
j_gene: TRBJ1-2
CDR3nt: TGTGCCATCAGTGAGTCGATAGACAGGGGCGGCTATGGCTACACCTTC
CDR3aa: CAISESIDRGGYGYTF

d_gene: NA
abundance: few
v_gene: TRBV4-1
j_gene: TRBJ1-1
CDR3nt: TGCGCCAGCAGCCAAGATCGGTCGTCCCTAGGTGGCACTGAAGCTTTCTTT
CDR3aa: CASSQDRSSLGGTEAFF

d_gene: NA
abundance: NA
v_gene: TRBV28
j_gene: TRBJ2-7
CDR3nt: TGTGCCAGCAGTTTAGACGGGAGTTCTGAGGACGAGCAGTACTTC
CDR3aa: CASSLDGSSEDEQYF

d_gene: NA
abundance: NA
v_gene: TRBV4-1
j_gene: TRBJ1-2
CDR3nt: TGCGCCAGCAGCCAAGGTTTCGCCCACAAGAAGAATGGCTACACCTTC
CDR3aa: CASSQGFAHKKNGYTF

d_gene: NA
abundance: NA
v_gene: TRBV27
j_gene: TRBJ1-6
CDR3nt: TGTGCCAGCCGAGACGGGAGCTCCTATAATTCACCCCTCCACTTT
CDR3aa: CASRDGSSYNSPLHF

d_gene: NA
abundance: NA
v_gene: TRBV6-5
j_gene: TRBJ2-3
CDR3nt: TGTGCCAGCAGTTACAACTGGGATACGCAGTATTTT
CDR3aa: CASSYNWDTQYF

d_gene: NA
abundance: NA
v_gene: TRBV2
j_gene: TRBJ1-6
CDR3nt: TGTGCCAGCAGTACGCGACTGGGAGGTTCACCCCTCCACTTT
CDR3aa: CASSTRLGGSPLHF

d_gene: TRBD1
abundance: once
v_gene: TRBV2
j_gene: TRBJ1-2
CDR3nt: TGTGCCAGCAACCGGGGACAGGGATACTATGGCTACACCTTC
CDR3aa: CASNRGQGYYGYTF

d_gene: TRBD1
abundance: NA
v_gene: TRBV4-2
j_gene: TRBJ1-4
CDR3nt: TGTGCCAGCAGCCATGTTGGACAGGTCGATAATGAAAAACTGTTTTTT
CDR3aa: CASSHVGQVDNEKLFF

d_gene: TRBD1
abundance: NA
v_gene: TRBV5-1
j_gene: TRBJ1-4
CDR3nt: TGCGCCAGCAGCCTACAGGGGGCGCTGAGTGAAAAACTGTTTTTT
CDR3aa: CASSLQGALSEKLFF

d_gene: TRBD1
abundance: once
v_gene: TRBV7-9
j_gene: TRBJ2-1
CDR3nt: TGTGCCAGCAGCTGGACAGGGAAGAATGAGCAGTTCTTC
CDR3aa: CASSWTGKNEQFF

d_gene: TRBD2
abundance: NA
v_gene: TRBV19
j_gene: TRBJ2-4
CDR3nt: TGTGCCAGTACAACCGGGACTAGCGAAAACATAGCCAAAAACATTCAGTACTTC
CDR3aa: CASTTGTSENIAKNIQYF

d_gene: NA
abundance: NA
v_gene: TRBV29-1
j_gene: TRBJ2-7
CDR3nt: TGCAGCGTATGGGGCAGCTCCTACGAGCAGTACTTC
CDR3aa: CSVWGSSYEQYF

d_gene: TRBD2
abundance: NA
v_gene: TRBV11-3
j_gene: TRBJ2-3
CDR3nt: TGTGCCAGCAGCCGCGGACTAGCGGGGGAGACAGATACGCAGTATTTT
CDR3aa: CASSRGLAGETDTQYF

d_gene: NA
abundance: NA
v_gene: TRBV7-3
j_gene: TRBJ1-1
CDR3nt: TGTGCCAGCAGCCCTAACCGGGACACGTTGAACACTGAAGCTTTCTTT
CDR3aa: CASSPNRDTLNTEAFF

d_gene: TRBD1
abundance: NA
v_gene: TRBV4-1
j_gene: TRBJ1-2
CDR3nt: TGCGCCAGCAGCCAAGGCCCGGGACAGGGGAAATATGGCTACACCTTC
CDR3aa: CASSQGPGQGKYGYTF

d_gene: NA
abundance: NA
v_gene: TRBV28
j_gene: TRBJ2-1
CDR3nt: TGTGCCAGCAATCCTGGACAAGCTATGGGTGAGCAGTTCTTC
CDR3aa: CASNPGQAMGEQFF

d_gene: NA
abundance: NA
v_gene: TRBV12-5
j_gene: TRBJ2-3
CDR3nt: TGTGCTAGTGGTCCCCCGCACAGTGGAAACACAGATACGCAGTATTTT
CDR3aa: CASGPPHSGNTDTQYF

d_gene: NA
abundance: NA
v_gene: TRBV7-7
j_gene: TRBJ2-2
CDR3nt: TGTGCCAGCAGCTTCACAGAGAACACCGGGGAGCTGTTTTTC
CDR3aa: CASSFTENTGELFF

d_gene: TRBD2
abundance: NA
v_gene: TRBV27
j_gene: TRBJ2-1
CDR3nt: TGTGCCAGCAGTCCCTATAGCGGGGGGTACAATGAGCAGTTCTTC
CDR3aa: CASSPYSGGYNEQFF